The 32 T cell receptor beta chains in this list originate from one sample, sequenced in a study of blood T cell repertoires in COVID-19. Clones were sequenced by immunoSEQ multiplex PCR, and TCRdb holds only the in-frame ones, with some missing. This sample has 200,000 to 300,000 clones; around 80% occur once, and the top ten carry about 2.1%. Sequenced: peripheral blood. The origin of the receptors is a man aged 40-49 years who had recovered from COVID-19.

This clone was detected once. The chain links TRBV7-2 to TRBJ2-7, with 8 bases matching TRBD1. CDR1 SGHTA and CDR2 FQGNSA come from the germline V gene. The CDR3 length is 14 residues. The junction had 5 bases not matched to a gene; V was cut back by 5 bases and J by 2 bases. CDR3 in DNA: TGTGCCAGCAGCAAAGGACAGGGAACCTACGAGCAGTACTTC. Translation gives CASSKGQGTYEQYF.

The chain is built from TRBV7-9 and TRBJ2-3; unclear D gene. Germline V gives CDR1 SEHNR, CDR2 FQNEAQ (reference sequence). The CDR3 length is 15 residues. The V end lost 1 base, the J end lost 6 bases, and 14 bases lay between the germline ends. CDR3 amino acids: CASSLGTDHGDTQYF. CDR3 DNA sequence: TGTGCCAGCAGCTTAGGTACAGACCATGGGGATACGCAGTATTTT. Supplemented by reference TRBV7-9 and TRBJ2-3, the full variable domain reads DTGVSQNPRHKITKRGQNVTFRCDPISEHNRLYWYRQTLGQGPEFLTYFQNEAQLEKSRLLSDRFSAERPKGSFSTLEIQRTEQGDSAMYLCASSLGTDHGDTQYFGPGTRLTVL.

This chain uses TRBV10-1 with TRBJ1-6; D is ambiguous. The V gene lost 3 bases and the J gene lost 6 bases, with 12 bases spanning the gap. Germline V gives CDR1 WNHNN, CDR2 SYGVQD (reference sequence). The length of the CDR3 is 15 residues. Written as DNA, the CDR3 is TGCGCCAGCAGTGAACAACGAGGTCTTAATTCACCCCTCCACTTT. Translated, it gives CASSEQRGLNSPLHF.

This chain links TRBV13 with TRBJ2-5; TRBD1 is a possible D gene (5 bases). The CDR3 runs 14 residues. The V end was cut by 5 bases, the J end by 5 bases, with 15 bases between. The germline V gene has CDR1 PRHDT and CDR2 FYEKMQ (reference sequence). The CDR3 DNA reads TGTGCCAGCAGCCTTACCGGGTCAGGGGAGACCCAGTACTTC. Translation gives CASSLTGSGETQYF.

Worth noting for this clone: Distinct nucleotide sequences in the sample also encode this CDR3. The chain couples TRBV7-2 to TRBJ2-3, with a possible D match to TRBD1 (5 bases). V shed 2 bases and J shed 5 bases, with 5 bases lying between them. The germline V gene encodes CDR1 SGHTA and CDR2 FQGNSA. The CDR3 has 12 residues. This chain's CDR3 is CASSLQGDTQYF. The CDR3 nucleotides are TGTGCCAGCAGCTTACAGGGAGATACGCAGTATTTT. The whole variable domain, remainder taken from reference TRBV7-2 and TRBJ2-3, is GAGVSQSPSNKVTEKGKDVELRCDPISGHTALYWYRQSLGQGLEFLIYFQGNSAPDKSGLPSDRFSAERTGGSVSTLTIQRTQQEDSAVYLCASSLQGDTQYFGPGTRLTVL.

The chain carries TRBV10-3 and TRBJ2-5, with D tentatively TRBD2 (5 bases). The V end was cut by 7 bases, the J end by 3 bases, with 12 bases between. This CDR3 spans 13 amino acids. Germline CDR1 is ENHRY and CDR2 is SYGVKD. The CDR3 loop reads CAIKAAGEETQYF. The DNA for the CDR3 is TGTGCCATCAAAGCGGCCGGGGAAGAGACCCAGTACTTC.

This clone appeared a few times. The chain links TRBV5-4 to TRBJ2-3; 8 nucleotides agree with TRBD1. V was pared by 4 bases and J by 1 base, with 5 bases of the junction left unmatched. From germline, CDR1 is SGHNT and CDR2 YYREEE (reference sequence). The CDR3 runs 15 residues. The CDR3 here is CASSSPGQGTDTQYF. DNA of the CDR3: TGTGCCAGCAGCAGTCCGGGACAGGGCACAGATACGCAGTATTTT.

The CDR3 region has the DNA TGTGCCAGCAGCTTGGGAGCGGGCGCAGACTTACAAGAGACCCAGTACTTC. It specifies CASSLGAGADLQETQYF. This sequence joins TRBV5-5 and TRBJ2-5; possibly TRBD2 for D (6 bases). The CDR3 contains 17 residues. Trimming pared 0 bases from V and 2 bases from J, leaving 17 bases between. Germline V gene lookup returns CDR1 SGHKS and CDR2 YYEKEE (reference sequence). Full variable domain (rest looked up from reference TRBV5-5 and TRBJ2-5): DAGVTQSPTHLIKTRGQQVTLRCSPISGHKSVSWYQQVLGQGPQFIFQYYEKEERGRGNFPDRFSARQFPNYSSELNVNALLLGDSALYLCASSLGAGADLQETQYFGPGTRLLVL.

This clone was picked up a small number of times. The DNA of the CDR3 is TGTGCCAGCAGCGTCCAAGGGATAGGAGGAGATGAGCAGTTCTTC. Its translation: CASSVQGIGGDEQFF. The chain carries TRBV3-1 (or the pseudogene TRBV3-2) and TRBJ2-1; tentatively, D is TRBD2 (5 bases). V was clipped by 5 bases and J by 8 bases, with 19 bases between them. This CDR3 region has 15 residues. CDR1 and CDR2 (germline): LGHDT, YNNKEL (reference sequence).

This chain links TRBV5-4 with TRBJ1-2; D unresolved. Germline assignment: CDR1 SGHNT and CDR2 YYREEE (reference sequence). Trimming removed 6 bases from V and 5 bases from J, with 11 bases in between. The CDR3 spans 12 residues. CDR3 nucleotide sequence: TGTGCCAGCACGCGGGTTGGGTATGGCTACACCTTC. Amino acid sequence: CASTRVGYGYTF.

The chain combines TRBV2 with TRBJ1-5; 9 positions agree with TRBD1. The germline CDR1 and CDR2 sequences are SNHLY and FYNNEI. V gave up 7 bases and J gave up 0 bases; unmatched junction bases: 10. This CDR3 region has 17 residues. CDR3 residues: CASTLSGTGYSNQPQHF. DNA of the CDR3: TGTGCCAGCACCCTTTCCGGGACAGGGTATAGCAATCAGCCCCAGCATTTT. Variable domain in full (rest from reference TRBV2 and TRBJ1-5): EPEVTQTPSHQVTQMGQEVILRCVPISNHLYFYWYRQILGQKVEFLVSFYNNEISEKSEIFDDQFSVERPDGSNFTLKIRSTKLEDSAMYFCASTLSGTGYSNQPQHFGDGTRLSIL.

This sequence joins TRBV5-1 and TRBJ2-6; tentatively, D is TRBD1 (6 bases). This CDR3 has 14 amino acids. Germline CDR1 SGHRS, CDR2 YFSETQ. V was shortened by 6 bases and J by 0 bases, with 7 bases between the two germline ends. CDR3 region: CASTDSSGANVLTF. The DNA of the CDR3 is TGCGCCAGCACGGACAGCTCTGGGGCCAACGTCCTGACTTTC.

The rearrangement joins TRBV15 to TRBJ2-1; D remains ambiguous. Germline CDR1 and CDR2: LNHNV and YYDKDF (reference sequence). This CDR3 contains 12 residues. V dropped 5 bases and J dropped 2 bases, with 4 bases sitting between them. CDR3 nucleotide sequence: TGTGCCACCAGCCTAGCCTACAATGAGCAGTTCTTC. Translated: CATSLAYNEQFF.

J is TRBJ2-5 and V is TRBV21-1; the D call TRBD1 from the table was never checked on the DNA. TRBV21-1 corresponds to a pseudogene. The CDR3 spans 14 residues. In DNA, the CDR3 is TGTGCCAGCAGTACCAGGGGGCTAAAGGAGACCCAGTACTTC. It yields the protein CASSTRGLKETQYF.

This chain links TRBV12-3 or TRBV12-4 with TRBJ1-6; D gene ambiguous. The CDR3 spans 13 residues. Deletions cut 6 bases from V and 8 bases from J, with 11 bases between. The chain's CDR3 is CASRQMGDSPLHF. As DNA, the CDR3 is TGTGCCAGCAGACAAATGGGAGATTCACCCCTCCACTTT.

The CDR3 DNA reads as TGTGCCAGCAGTCTTCAGACAGGGGGCTACTATGGCTACACCTTC. It yields the protein CASSLQTGGYYGYTF. The chain carries TRBV3-1 (or the pseudogene TRBV3-2) and TRBJ1-2; TRBD1 matches 10 bases. The CDR3 contains 15 residues. The junction had 7 bases not matched to a gene; V was cut back by 6 bases and J by 3 bases. CDR1 is LGHDT, CDR2 YNNKEL, per germline (reference sequence).

The chain recombines TRBV7-2 with TRBJ1-4; 7 nucleotides agree with TRBD1. CDR1 SGHTA and CDR2 FQGNSA come from the germline V gene. CDR3 size: 14 residues. With 5 bases clipped from V and 4 bases from J, the junction kept 4 bases outside the gene matches. CDR3 amino acids: CASSPDRINEKLFF. The DNA for the CDR3 is TGTGCCAGCAGCCCGGACAGGATTAATGAAAAACTGTTTTTT.

The V and J genes are TRBV3-1 (or the pseudogene TRBV3-2) and TRBJ2-7; TRBD2 matches 16 bases. The CDR3 spans 17 residues. V trimming: 5 bases; J trimming: 3 bases; junction bases outside the gene matches: 7. CDR1 and CDR2 from the germline V gene are LGHDT and YNNKEL (reference sequence). The CDR3 sequence: CASSYGTSGRAIYEQYF. In DNA form, the CDR3 reads TGTGCCAGCAGCTACGGGACTAGCGGGAGGGCCATCTACGAGCAGTACTTC.

This chain joins TRBV7-2 and TRBJ2-5; D remains ambiguous. This CDR3 has 13 amino acids. Trimming left V 2 bases short and J 5 bases short, with 9 bases between. Germline V gene data show CDR1 as SGHTA and CDR2 as FQGNSA. Here the CDR3 reads CASSLMTGETQYF. The CDR3 DNA follows: TGTGCCAGCAGCTTAATGACTGGGGAGACCCAGTACTTC.

CDR3 sequence: CAIQPGQRNTYEQYF. The CDR3, as DNA: TGTGCCATCCAACCGGGACAAAGAAATACCTACGAGCAGTACTTC. The V and J genes are TRBV3-1 (or the pseudogene TRBV3-2) and TRBJ2-7; weak D call: TRBD1 (6 bases). This CDR3 is 15 amino acids long. Germline-derived CDR1 and CDR2 are LGHDT and YNNKEL (reference sequence). The V end lost 10 bases, the J end lost 2 bases, and 21 bases lay between the germline ends.

The J gene is TRBJ1-4, the V gene TRBV4-1; tentatively, D is TRBD1 (5 bases). Trimming removed 4 bases at V and 2 bases at J, with 11 bases between. Germline V gene lookup returns CDR1 MGHRA and CDR2 YSYEKL. The CDR3 covers 15 residues. CDR3 region: CASSRQRGTNEKLFF. For the CDR3, the DNA is TGCGCCAGCAGCCGGCAAAGGGGCACTAATGAAAAACTGTTTTTT.

Turning to this clone: The identical CDR3 is also encoded by other nucleotide sequences in the sample. The J gene is TRBJ2-7, the V gene TRBV11-2; weak D call: TRBD1 (5 bases). This CDR3 spans 14 amino acids. Trimming shortened V by 1 base and J by 4 bases, and 11 bases separated the two germline ends. Germline CDR1 and CDR2: SGHAT and FQNNGV. The CDR3 protein is CASSLVPGAYEQYF. CDR3 nucleotide sequence: TGTGCCAGCAGCTTAGTTCCTGGGGCTTACGAGCAGTACTTC.

This chain connects TRBV29-1 to TRBJ2-3, with 8 positions matching TRBD2. V dropped 3 bases and J dropped 4; count of bases not matched to a gene: 3. Germline values: CDR1 SQVTM, CDR2 ANQGSEA. This CDR3 is built from 13 residues. This CDR3 reads CSVDGGASDTQYF. CDR3 in DNA: TGCAGCGTTGACGGGGGGGCGTCAGATACGCAGTATTTT.

This chain connects TRBV25-1 to TRBJ1-2, with 9 bases lining up with TRBD1. The germline CDR1 and CDR2 sequences are MGHDK and SYGVNS. Trimming removed 3 bases from V and 4 bases from J; junction bases left unmatched: 12. This CDR3 comprises 17 residues. The CDR3 DNA is TGTGCCAGCAGTGACCCCCCGGGACAGGGTTTGCGCTATGGCTACACCTTC. This encodes CASSDPPGQGLRYGYTF.

A remark on this clone: The junction departs from germline at one end; a sequencing error may be responsible. CDR3 amino acids: CASSLSFNEQFF. For the CDR3, the DNA is TGTGCCAGCAGCTTATCCTTCAATGAGCAGTTCTTC. This sequence joins TRBV7-2 and TRBJ2-1; D is ambiguous. The CDR3 extends over 12 amino acids. Germline V CDR1 and CDR2: SGHTA, FQGNSA.

The chain links TRBV9 to TRBJ1-1; maybe TRBD1 (5 bases). CDR3 length equals 15 residues. V lost 5 bases, J lost 7 bases, and 21 bases lay in between. The germline CDR1 and CDR2 sequences are SGDLS and YYNGEE. The CDR3 DNA reads TGTGCCAGCAGTGGGGCCACCGGCGGGGAACGTGAAGCTTTCTTT. Its translation: CASSGATGGEREAFF.

This chain joins TRBV14 and TRBJ1-1, with 11 bases identical to TRBD1. CDR3 length: 17 amino acids. Trimming cost V 0 bases and J 7 bases; bases outside gene matches: 10. CDR1 is SGHDN and CDR2 is FVKESK in the germline V gene. CDR3 region: CASSQESFPGTGGEAFF. The DNA of the CDR3 is TGTGCCAGCAGCCAAGAATCCTTTCCCGGGACAGGGGGTGAAGCTTTCTTT.

The V call is TRBV13, the J call TRBJ2-7, with 9 bases aligning to TRBD2. The CDR3 sequence is 14 residues long. CDR1 and CDR2 (germline): PRHDT, FYEKMQ (reference sequence). The trim removed 5 bases at V and 3 bases at J, leaving 5 bases unmatched. The CDR3 sequence: CASSPGLAYYEQYF. The DNA for the CDR3 is TGTGCCAGCAGCCCGGGACTAGCCTACTACGAGCAGTACTTC.

This clone showed up just a few times. This chain uses TRBV23-1 with TRBJ2-5; 11 nucleotides align to TRBD1. TRBV23-1 is reported as an ORF; its role is uncertain. Unmatched junction bases numbered 9, after V lost 0 bases and J lost 0 bases. CDR3 length: 19 residues. The CDR3 loop reads CASSQSIGDRGSNQETQYF. In DNA form, the CDR3 reads TGCGCCAGCAGTCAATCGATAGGGGACAGGGGGTCCAACCAAGAGACCCAGTACTTC.

The J gene is TRBJ1-3, the V gene TRBV7-8; the match to TRBD1 covers 7 bases. This CDR3 region has 14 residues. The junction had 4 bases not matched to a gene; V was cut back by 8 bases and J by 0 bases. CDR1 and CDR2 from the germline V gene are SGHVS and FQNEAQ. This chain's CDR3 is CASGNRGSGNTIYF. As DNA, the CDR3 is TGTGCCAGCGGAAACAGGGGCTCTGGAAACACCATATATTTT.

This sequence joins TRBV3-1 (or the pseudogene TRBV3-2) and TRBJ2-3; D is possibly TRBD2 (5 bases). The CDR3 covers 16 residues. Germline CDR1 LGHDT, CDR2 YNNKEL (reference sequence). Trimming left V 0 bases short and J 2 bases short, with 12 bases between. Here the CDR3 reads CASSQEGSVITDTQYF. CDR3 DNA sequence: TGTGCCAGCAGCCAAGAGGGTAGCGTAATCACAGATACGCAGTATTTT.

This clone was seen once. This CDR3 is also generated by other DNA sequences in the sample. The chain employs TRBV5-1 and TRBJ2-1, with 8 bases matching TRBD2. The V segment lost 4 bases and the J segment 8 bases; nucleotides outside the gene matches: 8. The length of the CDR3 is 14 residues. The V gene's germline CDR1 is SGHRS and CDR2 YFSETQ. The CDR3 reads CASSPGTSGDEQFF. The DNA for the CDR3 is TGCGCCAGCAGCCCCGGGACTAGTGGCGATGAGCAGTTCTTC.